This TCR beta chain is drawn from a study of OX40 agonist ivuxolimab in advanced cancers. At the level of the study: From about 20 to 80 years was the age range, with a mean of about 54 years, and around 83% were male. Study conclusions and caveats: Relatively little clonal expansion, among the lowest observed, appeared in partial responders at 0.1-3.0 mg/kg.

The assay was immunoSEQ multiplex PCR, and TCRdb's table has in-frame clones only and misses some. The profile shows over 150,000 clones, 90% to 95% of them singletons. For this clone: Its specificity is not known. An end of the junction differs from the germline gene, which may be a read error.

The sequence came from an adult with an advanced solid tumor such as melanoma, head and neck, liver or kidney cancer. Material: CD4+ or CD8+ T cells sorted from blood, obtained in a trial of the OX40 agonist ivuxolimab.

CDR3 sequence: CASSPGPSGNTIYF. For the CDR3, the DNA is TGTGCTAGCAGCCCAGGGCCGTCTGGAAACACCATATATTTT. This chain connects TRBV7-7 to TRBJ1-3; TRBD1 is a possible D gene (5 bases). Per germline, CDR1 SSHAT and CDR2 FNYEAQ (reference sequence). This CDR3 region has 14 residues.